What follows is one T cell receptor (beta chain) and its context. Antigen unknown. The record originates from a study of CD8 T cells in Susac syndrome. General observations from the study: The study conceded that its TCR sequencing and HLA analysis involved relatively few individuals.

From blood CD8+ and CD4+ T cells, TCR beta sequences were generated. TEMRA cells were FACS-enriched, with CD8+ and CD4+ T cells isolated negatively. The CDR3 runs to 14 residues. The ends lost 1 base at V and 7 bases at J; junction bases unmatched: 4. The RNA input was roughly 0.45 to 1 ug, and it was reverse transcribed with random hexamers. Multiplex PCR with immunoSEQ amplified the TCR beta CDR3 across 54 Vbeta and 13 Jbeta. A single record per CDR3 protein comes from TCRdb applying MiXCR to the immunoSEQ multiplex PCR reads. Of about 130,000 distinct CDR3 sequences listed, about 94% are singletons.

Sequencing was performed on CD4+ T cells from PBMCs. The sequence was collected from a human donor in good health. The V call is TRBV12-3 or TRBV12-4, the J call TRBJ1-1, with 9 bases matching TRBD1. CDR3 in amino acids: CASSLGDRAGEAFF. DNA for the CDR3: TGTGCCAGCAGTTTAGGGGACAGGGCAGGTGAAGCTTTCTTT.